What follows describes a single T cell receptor (beta chain). Its antigen remains undetermined. Base qualities are not provided; no much larger clone lies one nucleotide away. The data are from a study of blood T cell repertoires in COVID-19 (TCRdb year 2020). Turning to the overall study: The collaborator samples originated in the United States, Italy and Spain and spanned the acute and convalescent phases of COVID-19. The prospective study material was composed of cDNA or gDNA derived from T cells, B-cell-depleted T cells, or PBMCs. A freely available public database, intended as a resource for researchers studying the immune response to SARS-CoV-2, is where the repertoires were released. The samples were drawn from the first 160 participants of the ongoing ImmuneRACE study and from 1,254 subjects provided by 6 global collaborators. Where available, HLA class I and class II types were obtained from metadata supplied by the sample provider rather than from assay-based typing. The dataset comprised deeply sampled blood TCRbeta repertoires from subjects exposed to, actively infected with, or recovered from COVID-19. Nearly every sample came with metadata listing a de-identified subject ID, COVID-19 status, age in years and sex. General study outcomes and caveats: The quantity of clinical and demographic metadata differed by source and by participant and was supplied without curation.

TCRbeta CDR3 regions were amplified from genomic DNA using the immunoSEQ Assay, a bias-controlled multiplex PCR. The original methods were these. Nucleated cell counts per sample were estimated from amplification of reference gene primers within the assay. To quantify the absolute abundance of each unique TCRbeta CDR3 rearrangement, sequence reads were collapsed and filtered. Productive Simpson clonality was computed per sample as the square root of Simpson's diversity index over productive rearrangements. Not all clones reach the TCRdb copy of this immuneACCESS table, which keeps in-frame sequences only. Checked studies attribute under half of the gap to unresolved V genes and leave the rest unexplained. V and J calls and clone size are copied from that table; D and trimming were computed from the DNA. Within this sample are some 200,000 clones, with 88% of them counted one time only. Together, the top ten hold roughly 2.7% of the sample.

Participants in the prospective study were enrolled through a virtual design, were aged about 18 to 100 years, and lived in approximately 25 United States geographic areas. Cohort assignment in the prospective study relied on participant-reported clinical history from a screening survey and a study questionnaire. Recovered participants in ImmuneRACE Cohort 3 were defined by two consecutive negative NP/OP PCR tests, clearance by a healthcare professional, or resolution of symptoms. Each participant in the prospective study had whole blood, serum and a nasopharyngeal or oropharyngeal swab collected by mobile phlebotomists. Participants in the prospective study had the option to provide additional blood draws and questionnaires over a roughly 2-month period. Before DNA extraction, blood samples from the prospective study were shipped at room temperature or frozen. Trimming at the junction amounts to 0 bases on V and 2 bases on J, and the germline ends lie 10 bases apart. Based on the germline V gene (reference sequence), the CDR1 and CDR2 sequences are LGHDT and YNNKEL. The CDR3, cysteine through phenylalanine, is 16 amino acids long. Here the CDR3 DNA is all that survives: 48 bases in frame from base 1.

This receptor was obtained from a woman between 25 and 40 years old who had recovered from COVID-19. The rearrangement joined TRBV3-1 (or the pseudogene TRBV3-2) to TRBJ2-2, and TRBD1 may be the D gene, going by 5 matching bases. The source material was PBMCs or T cells enriched from blood (not recorded which). The DNA sequence reads TGTGCCAGCAGCCAAGAACTGGACACAAACACCGGGGAGCTGTTTTTT. This encodes CASSQELDTNTGELFF.